A selection of T cell receptor beta chains follows, all from one sample in a study of cytomegalovirus exposure and HLA in healthy donors. Clones were sequenced by immunoSEQ multiplex PCR, and TCRdb holds only the in-frame ones, with some missing. The sample yields about 150,000 clones, 64% seen once. Sequences were obtained from PBMCs. The receptors here all came from a woman in her 30s in good health and CMV-seropositive. Both conserved end residues are part of each CDR3. A D gene is named only where the DNA matches it firmly. Size is stated for part of the rows, as once, few or many counts, or as a class when the clone is expanded.

v_call	d_call	clone_size	j_call	cdr3_aa	cdr3_nt
TRBV2	TRBD1	few	TRBJ1-1	CASRKLGGEGTEAFF	TGTGCCAGCAGGAAATTAGGGGGCGAGGGCACTGAAGCTTTCTTT
TRBV15	.	.	TRBJ2-7	CATSRGRGGRLYEQYF	TGTGCCACCAGCAGAGGGAGGGGGGGGAGGCTCTACGAGCAGTACTTC
TRBV5-4	TRBD1	few	TRBJ2-3	CASSLKGTASTDTQYF	TGTGCCAGCAGCTTGAAGGGGACAGCCAGCACAGATACGCAGTATTTT
TRBV30	TRBD1	few	TRBJ1-1	CAWRRTGKFRGGRTEAFF	TGTGCCTGGAGGAGGACAGGGAAGTTTCGTGGGGGGCGCACTGAAGCTTTCTTT
TRBV5-6	.	.	TRBJ2-5	CASSLGAQGGETQYF	TGTGCCAGCAGCTTGGGAGCCCAGGGTGGAGAGACCCAGTACTTC
TRBV9	.	.	TRBJ1-2	CASSAGDAWGYTF	TGTGCCAGCAGCGCGGGGGATGCCTGGGGCTACACCTTC
TRBV5-6	TRBD2	few	TRBJ2-1	CASSLALAGVGIYNEQFF	TGTGCCAGCAGCTTGGCTCTAGCGGGAGTGGGCATCTACAATGAGCAGTTCTTC
TRBV6-5	TRBD1	few	TRBJ1-1	CASKYGTGLTEAFF	TGTGCCAGCAAATACGGGACAGGGCTCACTGAAGCTTTCTTT
TRBV7-2	TRBD1	once	TRBJ1-2	CASSPAGTDYGYTF	TGTGCCAGCAGCCCCGCCGGGACAGATTATGGCTACACCTTC
TRBV30	TRBD1	.	TRBJ2-7	CAWSIFGTGGREQYF	TGTGCCTGGAGTATATTCGGGACAGGGGGGCGCGAGCAGTACTTC
TRBV7-2	.	once	TRBJ1-2	CASSLALGAIYGYTF	TGTGCCAGCAGCTTAGCTTTGGGGGCAATCTATGGCTACACCTTC
TRBV16	.	.	TRBJ2-7	CASSPRSTALAEQYF	TGTGCCAGCAGCCCGCGATCGACAGCCCTTGCCGAGCAGTACTTC
TRBV13	.	.	TRBJ2-3	CASSLEAADTQYF	TGTGCCAGCAGCTTAGAGGCGGCAGATACGCAGTATTTT
TRBV28	.	.	TRBJ2-2	CASSKSRWGQNTGELFF	TGTGCCAGCAGCAAGAGCAGGTGGGGACAGAACACCGGGGAGCTGTTTTTT
TRBV10-3	TRBD2	few	TRBJ2-5	CAQATSIGETQYF	TGTGCCCAGGCGACTAGCATCGGGGAGACCCAGTACTTC
TRBV5-4	TRBD1	.	TRBJ2-5	CASSWEGTGAAWGETQYF	TGTGCCAGCAGCTGGGAAGGGACAGGGGCCGCGTGGGGGGAGACCCAGTACTTC
TRBV11-2	.	.	TRBJ2-7	CASSGRVRGSPGGGYEQYF	TGTGCCAGCAGCGGGAGGGTTCGAGGTTCACCGGGGGGCGGCTACGAGCAGTACTTC
TRBV11-2	TRBD1	few	TRBJ1-4	CASSYVGQGRNEKLFF	TGTGCCAGCAGCTACGTAGGACAGGGCCGTAATGAAAAACTGTTTTTT